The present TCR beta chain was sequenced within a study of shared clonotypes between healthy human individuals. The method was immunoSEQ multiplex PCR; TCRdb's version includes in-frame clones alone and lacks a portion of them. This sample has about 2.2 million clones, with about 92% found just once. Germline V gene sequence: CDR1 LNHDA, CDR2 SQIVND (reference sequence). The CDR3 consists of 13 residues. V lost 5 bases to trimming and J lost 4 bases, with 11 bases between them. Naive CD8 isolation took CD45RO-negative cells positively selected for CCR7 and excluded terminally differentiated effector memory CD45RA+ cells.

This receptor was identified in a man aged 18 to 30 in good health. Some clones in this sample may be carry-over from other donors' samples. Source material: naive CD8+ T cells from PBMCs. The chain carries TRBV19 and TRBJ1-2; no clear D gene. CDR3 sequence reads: CASSEMTTYGYTF. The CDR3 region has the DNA TGTGCCAGTAGTGAGATGACAACCTATGGCTACACCTTC.